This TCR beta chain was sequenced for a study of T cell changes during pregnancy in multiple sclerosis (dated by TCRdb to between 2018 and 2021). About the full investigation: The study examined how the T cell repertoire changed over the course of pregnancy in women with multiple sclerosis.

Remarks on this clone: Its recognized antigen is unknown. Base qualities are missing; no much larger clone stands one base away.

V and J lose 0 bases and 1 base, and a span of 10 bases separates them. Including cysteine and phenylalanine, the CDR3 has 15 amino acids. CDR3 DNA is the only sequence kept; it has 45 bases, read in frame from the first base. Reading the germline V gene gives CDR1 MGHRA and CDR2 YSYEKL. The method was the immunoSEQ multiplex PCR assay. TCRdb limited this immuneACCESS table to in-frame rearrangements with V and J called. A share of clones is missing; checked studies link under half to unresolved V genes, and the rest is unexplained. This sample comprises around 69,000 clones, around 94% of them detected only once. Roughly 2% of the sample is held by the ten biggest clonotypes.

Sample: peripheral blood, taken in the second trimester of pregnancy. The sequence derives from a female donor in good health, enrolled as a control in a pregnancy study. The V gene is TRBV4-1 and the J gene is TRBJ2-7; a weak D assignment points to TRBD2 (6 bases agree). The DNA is TGCGCCAGCAGCCAAGAGGGGGGAGGTTCCTACGAGCAGTACTTC. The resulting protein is CASSQEGGGSYEQYF.